The clone carrying this TCR beta chain was seen many times. As yet, its antigen is unknown. These data originate in a study of T cells in Graves' hyperthyroidism and ophthalmopathy. Study in general: It was at initial diagnosis, before any treatment, that peripheral blood was collected. Study-wide points: Ophthalmopathy stood apart from stable hyperthyroidism in a 13 V-J model. Among clonotypes expanded in thyroid above 0.001, most were also found in blood.

There were TCR beta CDR3 regions amplified from RNA transcripts. RT-PCR in the first round (using the HTBI primer set) targeted the TCR CDR3. One entry per CDR3 protein results from TCRdb running MiXCR on the multiplex PCR reads. The sample lists approximately 270,000 distinct CDR3 sequences; about 14% were seen once. CDR1 SQVTM and CDR2 ANQGSEA come from the germline V gene. V lost 4 bases and J lost 10, with 19 bases in between. The CDR3 runs to 13 residues. V usage is TRBV29-1 and J usage is TRBJ1-1; D ambiguous. The clonotype was recovered from a woman aged 40 to 50 with Graves' hyperthyroidism that later progressed to Graves' ophthalmopathy. The specimen was blood. CDR3 residues: CSVAPQDWLGAFF. The CDR3 DNA reads TGCAGCGTTGCCCCCCAGGACTGGTTAGGAGCTTTCTTT.